Listed below are T cell receptor beta chains from one sample, sequenced in a study of blood T cell repertoires in COVID-19. Some clones are missing from TCRdb's copy, which holds only in-frame ones; the method was immunoSEQ multiplex PCR. The sample has about 180,000 clones; 80% are singletons. Sequencing was done on a sample of PBMCs or T cells enriched from blood (not recorded which). The origin of the receptors is a man in his fifties or sixties who had been exposed to COVID-19. The CDR3 runs from the conserved cysteine through the conserved F or W.

CAWSNMNRDQPQHF	TRBV30
CASSPRTGGTDTQYF	TRBV7-3
CASSLDRGAKYAQYF	TRBV27
CASSLSPWGRTGELFF	TRBV27
CASSRDRVGYGYTF	TRBV27
CASSPRRDTQYF	TRBV7-2
CASSNGGINTDTQYF	TRBV5-1
CASSGTLTGSYNEQFF	TRBV5-6
CASSYDRVRYEQYF	TRBV6-2/TRBV6-3
CASKAGGPSEQYF	TRBV27
CASSSLQIQAFF	TRBV7-9
CASSPEERGTDTQYF	TRBV27
CASSRRPPGTSGRRETQYF	TRBV14
CASSPSGTDYNEQFF	TRBV18
CASSQEGQGSDTQYF	TRBV7-2
CASSLARTGPQETQYF	TRBV5-1
CASSLDGFLKTQYF	TRBV5-4
CASSEAASNQPQHF	TRBV6-1
CASSSRGANEAFF	TRBV7-2
CASTAEPRDYGYTF	TRBV2
CAWSRGFYNEQFF	TRBV30
CASSRGVHEQYF	TRBV13
CASSLVSAIYNEQFF	TRBV7-2
CASSPRGNQPQHF	TRBV7-8
CASSVAGYDTEAFF	TRBV9
CASSQSLTSGRTDTQYF	TRBV4-1
CASSDPLDRADTDTQYF	TRBV6-4
CASSLGPGTEAFF	TRBV11-3
CASSLSGVYSGNTIYF	TRBV19
CASSIRQGADTQYF	TRBV19
CASSSLSSGRRDTQYF	TRBV7-2
CASSRRDDGYEQYF	TRBV11-2
CASSASRTGFEKLFF	TRBV19